This T cell receptor beta chain was profiled in a study of T cells in Graves' hyperthyroidism and ophthalmopathy. Study context: The authors collected peripheral blood at initial diagnosis, before any treatment.

This clonotype was counted at least ten times. Template material for amplifying TCR beta CDR3 regions consisted of RNA transcripts. The HTBI primer set served for first-round RT-PCR of the TCR CDR3. TCRdb re-derived calls from the multiplex PCR reads in MiXCR, one entry per CDR3 protein. This table has roughly 550,000 distinct CDR3 sequences, roughly 16% appearing once. The sequenced sample was blood. The sequence derives from a woman aged 25 to 39 with Graves' ophthalmopathy.

CDR3: CASSPPDYNYEQYF. In nucleotides, the CDR3 is TGTGCCAGCAGCCCGCCGGACTACAACTACGAGCAGTACTTC. This sequence joins TRBV7-2 and TRBJ2-7; the D gene is possibly TRBD2 (6 bases). The CDR3 sequence is 14 residues long. Deletions cut 5 bases from V and 3 bases from J, with 14 bases between. CDR1 and CDR2 from the germline V gene are SGHTA and FQGNSA.